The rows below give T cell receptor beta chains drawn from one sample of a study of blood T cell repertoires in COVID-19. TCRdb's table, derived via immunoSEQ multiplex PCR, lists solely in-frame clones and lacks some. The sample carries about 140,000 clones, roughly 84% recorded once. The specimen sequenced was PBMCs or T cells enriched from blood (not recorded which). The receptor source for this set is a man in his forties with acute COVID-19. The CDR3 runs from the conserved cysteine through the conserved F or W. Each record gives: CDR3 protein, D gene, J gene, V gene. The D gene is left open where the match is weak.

CDR3aa: CASSIFGQEAFF; d_gene: -; j_gene: TRBJ1-1; v_gene: TRBV18
CDR3aa: CASTQRGGTGELFF; d_gene: -; j_gene: TRBJ2-2; v_gene: TRBV5-8
CDR3aa: CASSLRTSGTYNEQFF; d_gene: TRBD2; j_gene: TRBJ2-1; v_gene: TRBV11-3
CDR3aa: CASSANYGSRLTDTQYF; d_gene: -; j_gene: TRBJ2-3; v_gene: TRBV5-6
CDR3aa: CASSLEGGYTEAFF; d_gene: -; j_gene: TRBJ1-1; v_gene: TRBV7-2
CDR3aa: CASTPDRENEKLFF; d_gene: TRBD1; j_gene: TRBJ1-4; v_gene: TRBV2
CDR3aa: CASSLERISGNTIYF; d_gene: -; j_gene: TRBJ1-3; v_gene: TRBV13
CDR3aa: CASRHSGGAIHTQYF; d_gene: TRBD2; j_gene: TRBJ2-3; v_gene: TRBV5-6
CDR3aa: CASSSGQGAYEQYF; d_gene: TRBD1; j_gene: TRBJ2-7; v_gene: TRBV6-6
CDR3aa: CASKGQGVIGYTF; d_gene: TRBD1; j_gene: TRBJ1-2; v_gene: TRBV9
CDR3aa: CASNIAGDPTDTQYF; d_gene: -; j_gene: TRBJ2-3; v_gene: TRBV5-1
CDR3aa: CASSFVGGQETQYF; d_gene: -; j_gene: TRBJ2-5; v_gene: TRBV27
CDR3aa: CASSLAPYLNTGELFF; d_gene: -; j_gene: TRBJ2-2; v_gene: TRBV5-4
CDR3aa: CASSLAGTESSYNEQFF; d_gene: TRBD1; j_gene: TRBJ2-1; v_gene: TRBV5-4
CDR3aa: CASSQPGTAQSRAFF; d_gene: -; j_gene: TRBJ1-1; v_gene: TRBV4-1